The clone carrying this T cell receptor (beta chain) came up many times. Its antigen is undetermined. This sample was taken from a study of CD8+CD57+ T cells in acquired aplastic anemia. The study's findings and limits: Patients and controls had in common twenty-nine CD8+ CDR3 sequences.

CDR3 and TCR beta VDJ profiling relied on a genomic DNA template. MiXCR was run by TCRdb on the reads, yielding one entry per CDR3 protein. This table holds around 200,000 distinct CDR3 sequences, about half found once. CD8+CD57+ cell expansion, shown by flow cytometry, had occurred in the patients selected for sequencing. Germline-derived CDR1 and CDR2 are MGHRA and YSYEKL. The CDR3 runs 17 residues. V lost 7 bases and J lost 0, with 16 bases in between. The J gene is TRBJ2-6, the V gene TRBV4-1, with D hard to call. The TCR comes from a human donor with aplastic anemia. The sample consisted of sorted CD4+, CD8+, or CD8+CD57+ T cells (not recorded which) from PBMCs. The CDR3 sequence: CASTPDPKSSGANVLTF. The CDR3 DNA sequence: TGCGCCAGCACCCCCGACCCCAAGAGCTCTGGGGCCAACGTCCTGACTTTC.